This TCR beta chain was found in a study of blood T cell repertoires in COVID-19. Study in general: COVID-19 samples collected from the United States, Italy and Spain covered acute and convalescent phases.

Only in-frame clones appear in the TCRdb table, and some are missing; sequencing was by immunoSEQ multiplex PCR. The sample has 380,000 or so clones; roughly 90% are singletons. Those who participated ranged in age from about 18 to 89 years and resided in about two dozen US areas. The V end lost 5 bases, the J end lost 0 bases, and 20 bases lay between the germline ends. The CDR3 totals 18 residues. The germline CDR1 and CDR2 sequences are SEHNR and FQNEAQ (reference sequence). The J gene is TRBJ2-1, the V gene TRBV7-9, with D possibly being TRBD2 (5 bases). The clonotype comes from a woman in her thirties or forties with acute COVID-19. The material sequenced was PBMCs or T cells enriched from blood (not recorded which). CDR3 region: CASSDQDLPTHSYNEQFF. CDR3 bases: TGTGCCAGCAGCGACCAGGACTTACCAACGCACTCCTACAATGAGCAGTTCTTC.